The 15 T cell receptor beta chains below were found in one sample sequenced in a study of blood T cell repertoires in COVID-19. The protocol was immunoSEQ multiplex PCR, while the TCRdb copy is restricted to in-frame clones and leaves out a portion. The profile shows around 60,000 clones, about 86% of them singletons. The sample consisted of peripheral blood. The receptors come from a woman at least 80 years old with active or convalescent COVID-19.

This rearrangement joins TRBV5-6 to TRBJ1-2; TRBD1 is a possible D gene (5 bases). The CDR3 covers 14 residues. The germline CDR1 and CDR2 sequences are SGHDT and YYEEEE. The germline V and J ends were trimmed by 0 bases and 5 bases, with 11 bases remaining between them. CDR3: CASSLGQIRYGYTF. The CDR3 region has the DNA TGTGCCAGCAGCTTGGGACAGATACGATATGGCTACACCTTC. Full variable domain (missing parts from reference TRBV5-6 and TRBJ1-2): DAGVTQSPTHLIKTRGQQVTLRCSPKSGHDTVSWYQQALGQGPQFIFQYYEEEERQRGNFPDRFSGHQFPNYSSELNVNALLLGDSALYLCASSLGQIRYGYTFGSGTRLTVV.

The rearrangement links TRBV4-2 to TRBJ1-2; 7 nucleotides line up with TRBD1. Looked up from germline, CDR1 is LGHNA and CDR2 is YNFKEQ. This CDR3 is 15 amino acids long. Trimming removed 4 bases from V and 2 bases from J; junction bases left unmatched: 7. The CDR3 DNA follows: TGTGCCAGCAGCCGCCACAGGGGAACCAACTATGGCTACACCTTC. Protein sequence: CASSRHRGTNYGYTF.

The rearrangement links TRBV2 to TRBJ1-3; D gene ambiguous. The germline V and J ends were trimmed by 7 bases and 4 bases, with 8 bases remaining between them. Germline V gene sequence: CDR1 SNHLY, CDR2 FYNNEI. The CDR3 covers 12 residues. CDR3 sequence (DNA): TGTGCCAGCAAACCTCAGGGAAACACCATATATTTT. Protein sequence: CASKPQGNTIYF.

The rearrangement links TRBV18 to TRBJ2-7; D ambiguous. Germline V gives CDR1 KGHSH, CDR2 LQKENI. The CDR3 totals 17 residues. V gave up 3 bases and J gave up 5 bases, with 23 bases separating them. Written as DNA, the CDR3 is TGTGCCAGCTCACCGGCTTTAAAGTCTCAGGTAGGCGACGAGCAGTACTTC. Its protein product is CASSPALKSQVGDEQYF.

The rearrangement joins TRBV2 to TRBJ2-7, with TRBD2 matching 8 bases. The germline gives CDR1 SNHLY, CDR2 FYNNEI. V dropped 4 bases and J dropped 12; count of bases not matched to a gene: 11. The CDR3 is 13 residues long. This chain's CDR3 is CASSGAGAPVWYF. CDR3 nucleotides: TGTGCCAGCAGTGGAGCGGGGGCCCCGGTATGGTACTTC.

This clone was counted a single time. CDR3 nucleotide sequence: TGTGCCAGCAGTGAATGGGGGGGGTCTAGCACAGATACGCAGTATTTT. This translates into CASSEWGGSSTDTQYF. The gene calls are TRBV2 and TRBJ2-3; 7 nucleotides line up with TRBD2. Germline V lookup: CDR1 SNHLY, CDR2 FYNNEI. Losses at the gene ends were 2 bases for V and 0 bases for J; bases not matched to a gene: 5. CDR3 length: 16 amino acids.

This clone was seen a few times. The chain employs TRBV29-1 and TRBJ1-2; perhaps TRBD1 as D (6 bases). CDR1 is SQVTM, CDR2 ANQGSEA, per germline. CDR3 size: 12 residues. The germline V and J ends were trimmed by 4 bases and 4 bases, with 10 bases remaining between them. The CDR3 DNA is TGCAGCGTTGTGACAGGCGGCTATGGCTACACCTTC. It yields the protein CSVVTGGYGYTF. The whole variable domain, remainder taken from reference TRBV29-1 and TRBJ1-2, is SAVISQKPSRDICQRGTSLTIQCQVDSQVTMMFWYRQQPGQSLTLIATANQGSEATYESGFVIDKFPISRPNLTFSTLTVSNMSPEDSSIYLCSVVTGGYGYTFGSGTRLTVV.

This sequence joins TRBV7-3 and TRBJ2-6; maybe TRBD2 (7 bases). This CDR3 is 18 amino acids long. V was trimmed by 2 bases and J by 0 bases, leaving 14 bases between them. The germline V gene has CDR1 SGHTA and CDR2 FQGTGA. The CDR3 nucleotides are TGTGCCAGCAGCTTAGGAACAGGGAGGGACTCTGGGGCCAACGTCCTGACTTTC. Its protein product is CASSLGTGRDSGANVLTF.

This chain joins TRBV21-1 and TRBJ2-1; the DNA was not compared with TRBD1, the D call given in the table. TRBV21-1 counts as a pseudogene. This CDR3 is 17 amino acids long. The CDR3 protein is CASSKVLRDSFGNEQFF. CDR3 DNA sequence: TGTGCCAGCAGCAAAGTGCTCCGGGACAGCTTTGGCAATGAGCAGTTCTTC.

V is TRBV5-6 and J is TRBJ2-3; 12 bases agree with TRBD2. Germline values: CDR1 SGHDT, CDR2 YYEEEE. This CDR3 spans 17 amino acids. J lost 8 bases, V lost 0 bases, and 10 bases had no gene match. Here the CDR3 DNA reads TGTGCCAGCAGCTTGGGGCTGCTAGCGGGGGGGAAGGGTACGCAGTATTTT. Its translation: CASSLGLLAGGKGTQYF. Looking up the rest from reference TRBV5-6 and TRBJ2-3 gives the full variable domain: DAGVTQSPTHLIKTRGQQVTLRCSPKSGHDTVSWYQQALGQGPQFIFQYYEEEERQRGNFPDRFSGHQFPNYSSELNVNALLLGDSALYLCASSLGLLAGGKGTQYFGPGTRLTVL.

This chain links TRBV5-1 with TRBJ2-3; 13 positions agree with TRBD2. Germline V CDR1 and CDR2: SGHRS, YFSETQ. The V gene end was trimmed by 4 bases and the J gene end by 6 bases; junction bases not matched to a gene: 29. There are 23 residues in the CDR3. In nucleotides, the CDR3 is TGCGCCAGCAGCCCATTGCCGGCGATACTAGCGGGGGGGCTTCGAAGTACTATGGATACGCAGTATTTT. Translation: CASSPLPAILAGGLRSTMDTQYF.

The V gene is TRBV5-8, the J gene TRBJ1-1; D might be TRBD1 (6 bases). The CDR3 sequence is 11 residues long. Germline V gene data show CDR1 as SGHTS and CDR2 as YDEGEE. With 0 bases removed from V and 12 bases from J, the gap between germline ends came to 9 bases. The CDR3 here is CASSLGRGTFF. In DNA form, the CDR3 reads TGTGCCAGCAGCTTGGGCAGGGGTACTTTCTTT.

This clone was detected once. The chain uses TRBV3-1 (or the pseudogene TRBV3-2) and TRBJ2-7; 10 bases agree with TRBD2. After removal of 1 base from V and 6 bases from J, the junction contained 9 bases not matched to a gene. Germline V gene lookup returns CDR1 LGHDT and CDR2 YNNKEL (reference sequence). The CDR3 extends over 16 amino acids. CDR3 sequence (DNA): TGTGCCAGCAGCCAAGCCAGCTCTAGCGGGGGAGTCGAGCAGTACTTC. Protein product: CASSQASSSGGVEQYF.

The chain combines TRBV3-1 (or the pseudogene TRBV3-2) with TRBJ2-1; 10 bases line up with TRBD2. The V gene end was trimmed by 5 bases and the J gene end by 2 bases; junction bases not matched to a gene: 6. The V gene's germline CDR1 is LGHDT and CDR2 YNNKEL (reference sequence). CDR3 length equals 16 residues. CDR3 region: CASSLATSGTYNEQFF. The CDR3 bases are TGTGCCAGCAGCTTAGCCACTAGCGGGACCTACAATGAGCAGTTCTTC.

In this sample, this clone turned up a few times. V gene TRBV6-2 or TRBV6-3 combines with J gene TRBJ2-7, with D possibly matching TRBD2 (5 bases). Germline CDR1 and CDR2: MNHEY and SVGEGT. This CDR3 is 13 amino acids long. The V end was cut by 2 bases, the J end by 0 bases, with 5 bases between. DNA of the CDR3: TGTGCCAGCAGTTACACTAGCTCCTACGAGCAGTACTTC. It is translated as CASSYTSSYEQYF.